A selection of T cell receptor beta chains follows, all from one sample in a study of T cells in Graves' hyperthyroidism and ophthalmopathy. MiXCR, run by TCRdb on the multiplex PCR reads, gives a single entry per CDR3 protein. The sample contains a few hundred thousand distinct CDR3 sequences, 18% of which appear only once. Source material: blood. The source is a young man with Graves' ophthalmopathy. Both conserved end residues are trimmed from each CDR3. Fields, in order: CDR3 length, J gene, V gene, D gene, CDR3 protein. A D gene is named only where the DNA matches it firmly.

>10|TRBJ2-2|TRBV10-3|NA
AISQGAGELF
>14|TRBJ2-3|TRBV24-1|TRBD2
ATSDFSGGAADTQY
>11|TRBJ1-2|TRBV19|NA
ASSIFTGFGYT
>12|TRBJ1-2|TRBV2|NA
ASSEEAGPLGYT
>16|TRBJ2-2|TRBV6-1|TRBD2
ASSEVGWASGVTGELF
>10|TRBJ2-2|TRBV28|NA
ASSVGTRGLF
>11|TRBJ1-2|TRBV9|NA
ASSVATGSGYT
>12|TRBJ1-4|TRBV6-1|NA
ASSDRVGKEKLF
>14|TRBJ1-5|TRBV6-1|NA
ASSEEVRGRGQPQH
>12|TRBJ1-2|TRBV9|TRBD1
ASSVTDRGEGYT
>12|TRBJ1-3|TRBV5-1|NA
ASSVGGIGNTIY
>13|TRBJ1-1|TRBV11-1|NA
ASSLGVTMNTEAF
>11|TRBJ2-4|TRBV20-1|NA
SAGSPSKNIQY
>12|TRBJ2-5|TRBV5-1|NA
ASSLDGGTETQY
>11|TRBJ2-7|TRBV20-1|TRBD1
SVPRDSGLGQY
>11|TRBJ1-2|TRBV24-1|NA
ATRDAANYGYT
>13|TRBJ1-5|TRBV12-3/TRBV12-4|TRBD1
ASSLAGTGYEPQH
>10|TRBJ2-3|TRBV10-1|NA
ASSEGLDTQY
>13|TRBJ2-3|TRBV20-1|TRBD2
SGRQRGPNTDTQY
>14|TRBJ2-3|TRBV20-1|NA
SARDRRTTSTDTQY
>13|TRBJ2-3|TRBV6-1|TRBD1
ASSKRQGDTDTQY
>10|TRBJ1-3|TRBV20-1|TRBD1
SAGDRVDTIY
>11|TRBJ2-1|TRBV20-1|NA
SARLNLPNEQF
>12|TRBJ2-1|TRBV12-3/TRBV12-4|TRBD1
ASSSRTGANEQF
>15|TRBJ2-3|TRBV10-3|NA
AISEGSILHPTDTQY
>12|TRBJ1-5|TRBV20-1|NA
SARRQAGNQPQH
>13|TRBJ2-3|TRBV7-8|NA
ASSSRHGDPDTQY